These 31 T cell receptor beta chains share one sample of origin, sequenced in a study of blood T cells in healthy people across ages. Next came a second PCR, run for roughly 6 to 11 cycles, which used a sample-barcoded 5' primer along with a J-beta primer mix. MiXCR, run by TCRdb on the 5' RACE reads, gives a single entry per CDR3 protein. The sample records about 640,000 distinct CDR3 sequences, around 54% being singletons. Sequences were obtained from blood. Receptor source: a man between 60 and 75 years old in good health.

This chain links TRBV12-3 or TRBV12-4 with TRBJ1-1; D uncertain. V gave up 4 bases and J gave up 5 bases, with 14 bases separating them. The CDR3 contains 14 residues. The CDR3 here is CASSSTQAGTEAFF. The CDR3 DNA is TGTGCCAGCAGTTCGACCCAGGCGGGGACTGAAGCTTTCTTT.

The chain has TRBV14 and TRBJ2-2; 10 bases align to TRBD1. Germline CDR1 SGHDN, CDR2 FVKESK. The ends lost 3 bases at V and 5 bases at J; junction bases unmatched: 15. The CDR3 is 19 amino acids. The CDR3 bases are TGTGCCAGCAGCCAGGACTTCGTGGGACAGGGGCGTTGGACCGGGGAGCTGTTTTTT. The encoded protein is CASSQDFVGQGRWTGELFF.

The V and J genes are TRBV6-6 and TRBJ2-1; a possible D gene is TRBD1 (5 bases). This CDR3 spans 15 amino acids. V gave up 5 bases and J gave up 1 base, with 12 bases separating them. The germline gives CDR1 MNHNY, CDR2 SVGAGI (reference sequence). CDR3 bases: TGTGCCAGCAGTGGAGCAGGGCTGTCCTACAATGAGCAGTTCTTC. This gives the protein CASSGAGLSYNEQFF.

The gene calls are TRBV29-1 and TRBJ2-5, with 11 positions matching TRBD1. The V gene's germline CDR1 is SQVTM and CDR2 ANQGSEA. V gave up 1 base and J gave up 11 bases; unmatched junction bases: 21. This CDR3 is built from 18 residues. CDR3 coding DNA: TGCAGCGTTGAAGTGGGGACAGGGGGGGGTATGGGATACAGTGAGCAGTACTTC. It codes for CSVEVGTGGGMGYSEQYF.

The V gene is TRBV6-4, the J gene TRBJ2-5; D is unclear. This CDR3 has 14 amino acids. V dropped 4 bases and J dropped 4 bases, with 13 bases sitting between them. Germline V lookup: CDR1 MRHNA, CDR2 SNTAGT. The CDR3 spells CASSGGLCGETQYF. For the CDR3, the DNA is TGTGCCAGCAGTGGAGGTTTATGCGGAGAGACCCAGTACTTC.

There are a few counts of this clonotype. V and J are TRBV10-3 and TRBJ2-5, with D possibly matching TRBD1 (5 bases). Germline values: CDR1 ENHRY, CDR2 SYGVKD. Trimming removed 3 bases from V and 7 bases from J, with 12 bases in between. CDR3 length: 13 amino acids. In DNA, the CDR3 is TGTGCCATCAGTGAAGGGGCCGGTGGGACCCAGTACTTC. This translates into CAISEGAGGTQYF.

V gene TRBV6-6 combines with J gene TRBJ2-1, with TRBD1 identical over 7 bases. V dropped 6 bases and J dropped 7; count of bases not matched to a gene: 15. Germline assignment: CDR1 MNHNY and CDR2 SVGAGI (reference sequence). This CDR3 spans 16 amino acids. CDR3 sequence reads: CASRLGVQGSGNEQFF. The CDR3 nucleotides read TGTGCCAGCAGACTAGGGGTACAGGGGTCTGGGAATGAGCAGTTCTTC.

The chain is built from TRBV29-1 and TRBJ2-3, with D perhaps TRBD2 (6 bases). V lost 7 bases and J 0 bases, leaving 8 bases between the germline ends. Germline values: CDR1 SQVTM, CDR2 ANQGSEA. There are 12 residues in the CDR3. For the CDR3, the DNA is TGCAGCGGGGAGGTTAGCACAGATACGCAGTATTTT. Its translation: CSGEVSTDTQYF.

The rearrangement links TRBV29-1 to TRBJ2-5, with D tentatively TRBD2 (6 bases). The V and J ends lost 7 bases and 2 bases respectively, with 11 bases between them. Germline values: CDR1 SQVTM, CDR2 ANQGSEA. This CDR3 region has 12 residues. CDR3 DNA sequence: TGCAGCGCGGGGAGGCGGCAAGAGACCCAGTACTTC. Protein sequence: CSAGRRQETQYF.

DNA of the CDR3: TGTGCCAGCAGCCCGATCGGACAGCCCTCCTACGAGCAGTACTTC. This gives the protein CASSPIGQPSYEQYF. The chain employs TRBV11-2 and TRBJ2-7; D possibly corresponds to TRBD1 (6 bases). CDR1 and CDR2 from the germline V gene are SGHAT and FQNNGV. The V end lost 5 bases, the J end lost 0 bases, and 14 bases lay between the germline ends. The CDR3 runs 15 residues. The whole variable domain, remainder taken from reference TRBV11-2 and TRBJ2-7, is EAGVAQSPRYKIIEKRQSVAFWCNPISGHATLYWYQQILGQGPKLLIQFQNNGVVDDSQLPKDRFSAERLKGVDSTLKIQPAKLEDSAVYLCASSPIGQPSYEQYFGPGTRLTVT.

This clonotype was picked up a small number of times. V usage is TRBV10-2 and J usage is TRBJ2-1; 7 bases map to TRBD2. V trimming: 5 bases; J trimming: 4 bases; junction bases outside the gene matches: 8. Germline lookup yields CDR1 WSHSY and CDR2 SAAADI. The CDR3 loop spans 15 amino acids. The CDR3 nucleotides are TGCGCCAGCAGTCGGCAAGCGGGACTTTACAATGAGCAGTTCTTC. Protein: CASSRQAGLYNEQFF.

The rearrangement joins TRBV20-1 to TRBJ1-2; the D gene is possibly TRBD1 (5 bases). Trimming pared 4 bases from V and 2 bases from J, leaving 20 bases between. The CDR3 contains 16 residues. Germline lookup yields CDR1 DFQATT and CDR2 SNEGSKA (reference sequence). DNA of the CDR3: TGCAGTGCTACAGCGGGTTCCGCAGGGTTCAACTATGGCTACACCTTC. Translation gives CSATAGSAGFNYGYTF.

The chain carries TRBV20-1 and TRBJ1-5; D call uncertain. This CDR3 has 14 amino acids. Germline loops: CDR1 DFQATT, CDR2 SNEGSKA (reference sequence). The V end lost 2 bases, the J end lost 3 bases, and 11 bases lay between the germline ends. CDR3 nucleotide sequence: TGCAGTGCTAGAACGACGGGGAACAATCAGCCCCAGCATTTT. This translates into CSARTTGNNQPQHF.

The rearrangement uses TRBV20-1 and TRBJ2-7; possible D gene TRBD1, 5 bases. Germline V lookup: CDR1 DFQATT, CDR2 SNEGSKA (reference sequence). V shed 1 base and J shed 4 bases, with 14 bases lying between them. This CDR3 contains 14 residues. The CDR3 nucleotides are TGCAGTGCTAGAGTCCCAGGTAGGGGTTACGAGCAGTACTTC. This codes for CSARVPGRGYEQYF.

The V and J genes are TRBV25-1 and TRBJ1-5; TRBD1 agrees at 9 bases. The CDR3 is 15 residues long. Trimming cost V 3 bases and J 6 bases; bases outside gene matches: 6. Per the germline V gene, CDR1 is MGHDK and CDR2 is SYGVNS. CDR3 amino acids: CASSEGQGYPQPQHF. The CDR3, as DNA: TGTGCCAGCAGTGAGGGACAGGGCTATCCTCAGCCCCAGCATTTT.

The sample holds one count of this clonotype. The V and J genes are TRBV5-1 and TRBJ2-1; the D gene could be TRBD1 or TRBD2 (5 bases each). Germline loops: CDR1 SGHRS, CDR2 YFSETQ. The length of the CDR3 is 16 residues. The V gene lost 4 bases and the J gene lost 6 bases, with 20 bases spanning the gap. The CDR3, as DNA: TGCGCCAGCAGCAGATCCGGGACCGGAAAATCCAATGAGCAGTTCTTC. Amino acid sequence: CASSRSGTGKSNEQFF. Full variable domain (rest looked up from reference TRBV5-1 and TRBJ2-1): KAGVTQTPRYLIKTRGQQVTLSCSPISGHRSVSWYQQTPGQGLQFLFEYFSETQRNKGNFPGRFSGRQFSNSRSEMNVSTLELGDSALYLCASSRSGTGKSNEQFFGPGTRLTVL.

This clonotype occurred once. This sequence joins TRBV29-1 and TRBJ1-5; D is uncertain. The germline V and J ends were trimmed by 4 bases and 4 bases, with 11 bases remaining between them. CDR1 and CDR2 from the germline V gene are SQVTM and ANQGSEA. The CDR3 covers 13 residues. The CDR3 loop reads CSVAAAGNQPQHF. The CDR3 DNA reads as TGCAGCGTTGCAGCGGCCGGAAATCAGCCCCAGCATTTT.

The rearrangement uses TRBV4-1 and TRBJ2-2, with D perhaps TRBD2 (6 bases). CDR1 is MGHRA, CDR2 YSYEKL, per germline. Deletions cut 1 base from V and 6 bases from J, with 12 bases between. The CDR3 spans 15 residues. The CDR3 DNA follows: TGCGCCAGCAGCCAAGGGCAGGGACTTCCCGGGGAGCTGTTTTTT. It specifies CASSQGQGLPGELFF.

V and J are TRBV28 and TRBJ2-7; 11 bases align to TRBD2. The germline gives CDR1 MDHEN, CDR2 SYDVKM. Trimming took 6 bases from V and 6 from J; bases not matched to a gene: 7. This CDR3 is 14 amino acids long. The CDR3 loop is CASRLRSGGGEQYF. CDR3 in DNA: TGTGCCAGCAGACTCCGTAGCGGGGGGGGCGAGCAGTACTTC.

The chain uses TRBV6-5 and TRBJ2-1; possible D gene TRBD1, 6 bases. CDR3 length: 12 residues. Germline V lookup: CDR1 MNHEY, CDR2 SVGAGI. Trimming shortened V by 5 bases and J by 8 bases, and 10 bases separated the two germline ends. Written as DNA, the CDR3 is TGTGCCAGCAGTCCACAGGGCTATGAGCAGTTCTTC. It codes for CASSPQGYEQFF.

The rearrangement links TRBV20-1 to TRBJ2-1; D is perhaps TRBD1 or TRBD2 (5 bases each). The CDR3 runs 15 residues. Germline-derived CDR1 and CDR2 are DFQATT and SNEGSKA (reference sequence). V lost 1 base and J lost 8, with 18 bases in between. The CDR3 spells CSARAPRDRVHEQFF. DNA of the CDR3: TGCAGTGCTAGAGCACCGAGGGACCGGGTCCATGAGCAGTTCTTC.

V usage is TRBV7-2 and J usage is TRBJ2-7; D may correspond to TRBD1 or TRBD2 (6 bases each). Per the germline V gene, CDR1 is SGHTA and CDR2 is FQGNSA. This CDR3 spans 15 amino acids. Trimming removed 1 base from V and 7 bases from J, with 17 bases in between. The CDR3 is CASSLGGASNNEQYF. CDR3 nucleotide sequence: TGTGCCAGCAGCTTAGGGGGGGCTTCCAACAATGAGCAGTACTTC.

The rearrangement uses TRBV5-4 and TRBJ2-1; 9 nucleotides align to TRBD1. J lost 2 bases, V lost 4 bases, and 16 bases had no gene match. The CDR3 is made up of 19 amino acids. Germline V gene sequence: CDR1 SGHNT, CDR2 YYREEE (reference sequence). In DNA form, the CDR3 reads TGTGCCAGCAGCCTAAAGGAAGACAGGGGGTTCGCTGCCTACAATGAGCAGTTCTTC. Its translation is CASSLKEDRGFAAYNEQFF.

The rearrangement joins TRBV4-1 to TRBJ2-2; tentatively, D is TRBD1 or TRBD2 (5 bases each). V shed 7 bases and J shed 5 bases, with 11 bases lying between them. This CDR3 has 13 residues. CDR1 is MGHRA and CDR2 is YSYEKL in the germline V gene. The CDR3, as DNA: TGCGCCAGCAACGGGGCGAGGACCGGGGAGCTGTTTTTT. This translates into CASNGARTGELFF.

This clonotype was picked up a small number of times. The chain joins TRBV5-1 to TRBJ1-6; D call uncertain. The CDR3 is 15 residues long. Germline-derived CDR1 and CDR2 are SGHRS and YFSETQ. Trimming shortened V by 0 bases and J by 3 bases, and 7 bases separated the two germline ends. The CDR3 DNA sequence: TGCGCCAGCAGCTTGGGACTGAGCTATAATTCACCCCTCCACTTT. This gives the protein CASSLGLSYNSPLHF. Variable domain in full (rest from reference TRBV5-1 and TRBJ1-6): KAGVTQTPRYLIKTRGQQVTLSCSPISGHRSVSWYQQTPGQGLQFLFEYFSETQRNKGNFPGRFSGRQFSNSRSEMNVSTLELGDSALYLCASSLGLSYNSPLHFGNGTRLTVT.

The chain carries TRBV5-1 and TRBJ2-3; 7 bases are shared with TRBD1. J gave up 0 bases and V 5 bases, and 6 bases lay outside the gene matches. From germline, CDR1 is SGHRS and CDR2 YFSETQ. This CDR3 contains 15 residues. CDR3 nucleotides: TGCGCCAGCAGACCACAGGGGATTAGCACAGATACGCAGTATTTT. Its translation is CASRPQGISTDTQYF.

There are a few counts of this clonotype. The rearrangement uses TRBV3-1 and TRBJ2-1, with TRBD1 matching 7 bases. The CDR3 is made up of 18 amino acids. V shed 0 bases and J 5 bases; nucleotides not matched to a gene: 13. Germline assignment: CDR1 LGHDT and CDR2 YNNKEL (reference sequence). CDR3: CASSQDRSGQRKDNEQFF. The CDR3 region has the DNA TGTGCCAGCAGCCAAGATCGCTCGGGACAGCGGAAAGACAATGAGCAGTTCTTC.

The V gene is TRBV19, the J gene TRBJ2-1; maybe TRBD1 (6 bases). This CDR3 has 15 residues. V lost 5 bases, J lost 2 bases, and 13 bases lay in between. The V gene's germline CDR1 is LNHDA and CDR2 SQIVND (reference sequence). CDR3 DNA sequence: TGTGCCAGTAGTTCCGGGGCAGGGGCCTACAATGAGCAGTTCTTC. Amino acid sequence: CASSSGAGAYNEQFF.

This clonotype was seen many times. The chain is built from TRBV20-1 and TRBJ2-3; TRBD2 might be the D (6 bases). CDR3 size: 15 residues. Germline V gene sequence: CDR1 DFQATT, CDR2 SNEGSKA (reference sequence). The V and J ends lost 0 bases and 2 bases respectively, with 12 bases between them. CDR3 loop: CSARDGGVTTDTQYF. CDR3 in DNA: TGCAGTGCTAGAGATGGCGGGGTAACCACAGATACGCAGTATTTT.

The table lists this clonotype with a few counts. This chain joins TRBV29-1 and TRBJ2-5; 8 bases fit TRBD2. Trimming took 2 bases from V and 4 from J; bases not matched to a gene: 9. CDR1 SQVTM and CDR2 ANQGSEA come from the germline V gene. There are 15 residues in the CDR3. The CDR3 protein is CSVEQAGAEGETQYF. CDR3 in DNA: TGCAGCGTTGAACAAGCGGGGGCGGAGGGAGAGACCCAGTACTTC.

This CDR3 reads CASSSGGTTEAFF. Written as DNA, the CDR3 is TGTGCCAGCAGTTCAGGGGGGACCACTGAAGCTTTCTTT. The V gene is TRBV12-3 or TRBV12-4, the J gene TRBJ1-1, with TRBD1 identical over 7 bases. The length of the CDR3 is 13 residues. Trimming removed 4 bases from V and 4 bases from J; junction bases left unmatched: 3.